This note documents a single T cell receptor beta chain sequence. What this receptor recognizes is not known. Base qualities are missing; no much larger clone stands one base away. The immunoSEQ Assay, a bias-controlled multiplex PCR, was used to amplify TCRbeta CDR3 regions from genomic DNA. In the paper's pipeline: Nucleated cell counts per sample were estimated from amplification of reference gene primers within the assay. Sequence reads were collapsed and filtered to measure the absolute abundance of every unique TCRbeta CDR3 rearrangement. For each sample, productive Simpson clonality was calculated as the square root of Simpson's diversity index over productive rearrangements. TCRdb limited this immuneACCESS table to in-frame rearrangements with V and J called. A share of clones is missing; checked studies link under half to unresolved V genes, and the rest is unexplained. Clone size and the V and J calls come from that table; the DNA yielded D and trimming. For this sample the table gives about 190,000 clones, of which less than 80% were detected only once. The leading ten clones occupy around 12% of the sample.

V is reduced by 4 bases and J by 0 bases, leaving a spacing of 7 bases between them. There are 12 amino acids in the CDR3, from cysteine to phenylalanine inclusive. The DNA shown is the 36-base CDR3, in frame from base 1. The germline V gene (reference sequence) sets CDR1 to GTSNPN and CDR2 to SVGIG. The data are from a study of blood T cell repertoires in COVID-19 (TCRdb year 2020). For the wider study: Samples covering the acute and convalescent phases of COVID-19 were provided by collaborators in the United States, Italy and Spain. The material from the prospective study consisted of cDNA or gDNA derived from T cells, B-cell-depleted T cells, or PBMCs. Deeply sampled blood TCRbeta repertoires from subjects exposed to, actively infected with, or recovered from COVID-19 were included in the dataset. The repertoires were released in a freely available public database intended as a resource for research on the immune response to SARS-CoV-2. The samples were drawn from the first 160 participants of the ongoing ImmuneRACE study and from under 1,500 subjects provided by 6 global collaborators. Nearly every sample came with metadata listing a de-identified subject ID, COVID-19 status, age in years and sex. Where HLA class I and class II types were available, the types were taken from metadata supplied by the sample provider, not from assay-based typing.

Whole blood was collected in K2EDTA tubes by collaborating institutions according to the institutions' own protocols. For TCRbeta analysis, collaborators shipped samples in one of three forms: frozen whole blood, isolated PBMCs, or DNA extracted from either of those sample types. The investigation overall reported the following: The quantity of clinical and demographic metadata differed by source and by participant and was supplied without curation.

This TCR was sampled from a woman between 50 and 59 years old with acute or convalescent COVID-19. The chain joins TRBV30 to TRBJ2-7, with no reliable assignment of the D segment. Sequences were obtained from peripheral blood. The CDR3 has the sequence CAWKWSSYEQYF. The sequenced DNA: TGTGCCTGGAAATGGAGCTCCTACGAGCAGTACTTC.